The rows below give T cell receptor beta chains drawn from one sample of a study of cytomegalovirus exposure and HLA in healthy donors. Sequencing was performed with immunoSEQ multiplex PCR; in TCRdb, only in-frame clones are kept and a portion is missing. This repertoire shows about 140,000 clones, roughly 74% found once; its top ten account for around 2.4%. Sequenced: PBMCs. These TCRs come from a woman under 30 in good health and CMV-seropositive. Both conserved end residues are part of each CDR3. Each record gives: V gene, clone size, J gene, D gene, CDR3 DNA, CDR3 protein. A D gene is named only where the DNA matches it firmly. Clone size is not always given. Where it is, it says once, few, many or a class for expanded clones.

TRBV29-1	-	TRBJ1-1	TRBD1	TGCAGCGTCCGGACAGGCGAGATCGAAGCTTTCTTT	CSVRTGEIEAFF
TRBV28	-	TRBJ2-6	TRBD1	TGTGCCAGCAGCCCAGGGGGTTACCCTGGGGCCAACGTCCTGACTTTC	CASSPGGYPGANVLTF
TRBV4-1	-	TRBJ1-1	TRBD1	TGCGCCAGCAGCCAAACAGGGGGAACAAACACTGAAGCTTTCTTT	CASSQTGGTNTEAFF
TRBV14	-	TRBJ1-1	-	TGTGCCAGCAGCCAAGATCCACAGGGGAACACTGAAGCTTTCTTT	CASSQDPQGNTEAFF
TRBV7-8	-	TRBJ1-4	-	TGTGCCAGCAGCTTAAAGGGGGTTAATGAAAAACTGTTTTTT	CASSLKGVNEKLFF
TRBV6-4	once	TRBJ1-2	-	TGTGCCAGCAGCCCCTCCCCTTTACAGAGCCTCTACACCTTC	CASSPSPLQSLYTF
TRBV30	-	TRBJ2-2	TRBD1	TGTGCCTGGAGGGACAGGGGGAACACCGGGGAGCTGTTTTTT	CAWRDRGNTGELFF
TRBV28	-	TRBJ2-1	-	TGTGCCAGCAGTATAAACTCCTACAATGAGCAGTTCTTC	CASSINSYNEQFF
TRBV19	-	TRBJ1-2	-	TGTGCCATCTCGGGGGGATATGGCTACACCTTC	CAISGGYGYTF
TRBV7-2	few	TRBJ2-5	TRBD2	TGTGCCAGCAGCGTCGGACTAGCGGGGGGGCGGGAGACCCAGTACTTC	CASSVGLAGGRETQYF